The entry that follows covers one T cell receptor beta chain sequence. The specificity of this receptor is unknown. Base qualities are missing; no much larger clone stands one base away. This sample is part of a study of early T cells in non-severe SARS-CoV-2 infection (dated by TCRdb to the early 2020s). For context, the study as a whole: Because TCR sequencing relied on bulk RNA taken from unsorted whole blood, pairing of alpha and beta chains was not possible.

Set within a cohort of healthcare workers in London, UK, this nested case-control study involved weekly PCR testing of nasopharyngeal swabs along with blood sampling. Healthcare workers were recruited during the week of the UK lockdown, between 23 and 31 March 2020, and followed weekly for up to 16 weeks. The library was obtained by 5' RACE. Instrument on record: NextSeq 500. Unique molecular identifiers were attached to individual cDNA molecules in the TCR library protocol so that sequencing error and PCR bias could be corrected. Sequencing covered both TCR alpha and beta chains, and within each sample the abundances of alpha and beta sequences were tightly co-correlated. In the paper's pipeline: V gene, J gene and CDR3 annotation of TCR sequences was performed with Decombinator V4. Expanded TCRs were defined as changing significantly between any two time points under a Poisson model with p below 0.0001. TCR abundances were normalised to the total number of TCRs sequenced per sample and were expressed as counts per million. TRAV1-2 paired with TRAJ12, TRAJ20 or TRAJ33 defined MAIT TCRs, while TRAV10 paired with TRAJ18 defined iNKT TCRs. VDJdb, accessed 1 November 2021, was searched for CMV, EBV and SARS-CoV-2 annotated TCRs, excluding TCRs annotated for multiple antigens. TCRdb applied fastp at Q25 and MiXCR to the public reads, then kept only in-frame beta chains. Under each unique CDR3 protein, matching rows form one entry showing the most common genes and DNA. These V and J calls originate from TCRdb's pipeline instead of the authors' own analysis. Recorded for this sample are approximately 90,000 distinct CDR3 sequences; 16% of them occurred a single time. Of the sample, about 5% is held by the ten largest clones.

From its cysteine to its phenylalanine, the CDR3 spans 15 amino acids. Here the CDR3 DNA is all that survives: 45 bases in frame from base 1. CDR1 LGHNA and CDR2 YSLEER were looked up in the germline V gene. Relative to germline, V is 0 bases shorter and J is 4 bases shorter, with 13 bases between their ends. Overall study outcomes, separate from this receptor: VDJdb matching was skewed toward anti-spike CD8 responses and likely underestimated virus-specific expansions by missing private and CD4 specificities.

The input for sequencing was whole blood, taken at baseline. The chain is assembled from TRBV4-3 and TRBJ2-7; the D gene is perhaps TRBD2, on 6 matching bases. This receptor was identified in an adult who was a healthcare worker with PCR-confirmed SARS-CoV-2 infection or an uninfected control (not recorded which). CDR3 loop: CASSQDAGMGYEQYF. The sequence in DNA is TGCGCCAGCAGCCAAGATGCGGGAATGGGATACGAGCAGTACTTC.